The 27 T cell receptor beta chains below were found in one sample sequenced in a study of low-dose radiotherapy and immunotherapy resistance in tumors. Time point noted: after trial treatment. The sample's treatment: LDRT plus nivolumab, ipilimumab, low-dose cyclophosphamide and aspirin (RACIN trial). First-strand cDNA used TRAV- and TRBV-specific primers, covering alpha and beta chains. The authors ran about 18 PCR cycles to amplify TCRs with a constant-region primer and V-primer adapter. TCRdb recomputed calls from the reads with MiXCR, one row per CDR3 protein. The sample includes about 84,000 distinct CDR3 sequences, less than 20% of them seen just once. The material sequenced was PBMCs, taken after low-dose radiotherapy plus immunotherapy. These receptors came from a male donor with prostate cancer.

This clonotype was seen ten or more times. The chain uses TRBV28 and TRBJ2-3, with TRBD2 as a possible D gene (6 bases). There are 14 residues in the CDR3. The germline V and J ends were trimmed by 4 bases and 2 bases, with 10 bases remaining between them. Germline CDR1 reads MDHEN; CDR2 reads SYDVKM. The CDR3 spells CASSWRGITDTQYF. CDR3 bases: TGTGCCAGCAGTTGGAGGGGAATCACAGATACGCAGTATTTT.

This clonotype has at least ten counts. The chain employs TRBV7-2 and TRBJ2-3; D unclear. The CDR3 extends over 12 amino acids. V was clipped by 5 bases and J by 8 bases, with 11 bases between them. CDR1 SGHTA and CDR2 FQGNSA come from the germline V gene. For the CDR3, the DNA is TGTGCCAGCAGCGTCCGGTTCGGTACGCAGTATTTT. It encodes CASSVRFGTQYF.

This clonotype was observed at least ten times. The J gene is TRBJ2-7, the V gene TRBV18, with 10 bases lining up with TRBD1. J lost 3 bases, V lost 4 bases, and 6 bases had no gene match. The CDR3 runs 15 residues. The germline gives CDR1 KGHSH, CDR2 LQKENI. CDR3 nucleotide sequence: TGTGCCAGCTCACACCCGACAGGGGGCAGCTACGAGCAGTACTTC. It yields the protein CASSHPTGGSYEQYF.

This clonotype is classed as medium-sized. This chain connects TRBV12-3 or TRBV12-4 to TRBJ2-3; the D gene is possibly TRBD2 (5 bases). Trimming removed 1 base at V and 1 base at J, with 9 bases between. The CDR3 contains 15 residues. Here the CDR3 reads CASSLGLAGTDTQYF. CDR3 bases: TGTGCCAGCAGTTTAGGGCTAGCCGGCACAGATACGCAGTATTTT.

This clonotype came up many times. V gene TRBV20-1 combines with J gene TRBJ1-5; possible D gene TRBD1, 5 bases. V lost 3 bases to trimming and J lost 3 bases, with 9 bases between them. Germline V gene lookup returns CDR1 DFQATT and CDR2 SNEGSKA (reference sequence). The CDR3 is 13 residues long. CDR3: CSASEDTNQPQHF. Written as DNA, the CDR3 is TGCAGTGCTAGTGAGGACACCAATCAGCCCCAGCATTTT.

Many counts were recorded for this clonotype. This rearrangement joins TRBV19 to TRBJ2-1; D gene unclear. Germline CDR1 and CDR2: LNHDA and SQIVND (reference sequence). V was pared by 3 bases and J by 5 bases, with 11 bases between. This CDR3 region has 14 residues. CDR3 sequence reads: CASSISPRNNEQFF. DNA of the CDR3: TGTGCCAGTAGTATCTCCCCTAGAAACAATGAGCAGTTCTTC.

Ten or more counts support this clonotype. The chain couples TRBV7-2 to TRBJ2-7; tentative D call: TRBD1 (5 bases). The CDR3 totals 14 residues. In germline, CDR1 is SGHTA, CDR2 FQGNSA. V lost 1 base to trimming and J lost 0 bases, with 7 bases between them. DNA of the CDR3: TGTGCCAGCAGCTTAGGGGGCTACTCCTACGAGCAGTACTTC. Translating it yields CASSLGGYSYEQYF.

The J gene is TRBJ2-6, the V gene TRBV5-1; D call uncertain. The CDR3 totals 18 residues. V lost 2 bases, J lost 0 bases, and 15 bases lay in between. Germline V CDR1 and CDR2: SGHRS, YFSETQ. CDR3 nucleotides: TGCGCCAGCAGCTTTACAACTGTGGGGTCCTCTGGGGCCAACGTCCTGACTTTC. Residues: CASSFTTVGSSGANVLTF.

This clonotype has ten or more counts. V usage is TRBV4-3 and J usage is TRBJ2-6; 11 nucleotides line up with TRBD2. The CDR3 is 19 residues long. With V trimmed by 3 bases and J by 0 bases, 7 bases remained unmatched. Germline CDR1 and CDR2: LGHNA and YSLEER. CDR3: CASSQAGLAASSGANVLTF. CDR3 DNA sequence: TGCGCCAGCAGCCAGGCGGGACTAGCGGCTTCCTCTGGGGCCAACGTCCTGACTTTC.

There are many counts of this clonotype. The gene calls are TRBV27 and TRBJ2-2; D is undetermined. The CDR3 has 14 amino acids. Germline V gives CDR1 MNHEY, CDR2 SMNVEV (reference sequence). With 0 bases removed from V and 5 bases from J, the gap between germline ends came to 7 bases. In DNA, the CDR3 is TGTGCCAGCAGTTTATCGCCGAGAACCGGGGAGCTGTTTTTT. Encoded protein: CASSLSPRTGELFF.

At least ten counts were recorded for this clonotype. This rearrangement joins TRBV20-1 to TRBJ1-2, with D hard to call. V lost 5 bases to trimming and J lost 0 bases, with 10 bases between them. This CDR3 spans 13 amino acids. The germline CDR1 and CDR2 sequences are DFQATT and SNEGSKA (reference sequence). The CDR3 is CSADKRANYGYTF. For the CDR3, the DNA is TGCAGTGCTGACAAGCGGGCTAACTATGGCTACACCTTC.

Comments on this clonotype: This likely stems from a read error, as it lies one base from a far larger clone. The chain employs TRBV27 and TRBJ2-5; TRBD1 is a possible D gene (6 bases). Trimming took 8 bases from V and 10 from J, leaving 17 bases between them. The germline V gene encodes CDR1 MNHEY and CDR2 SMNVEV (reference sequence). This CDR3 comprises 12 residues. CDR3 bases: TGTGCCAGCCGAACAGGGCTTACTAACCAGTACTTC. Its protein product is CASRTGLTNQYF.

This clonotype was found many times. This chain connects TRBV27 to TRBJ2-7; D remains ambiguous. Per germline, CDR1 MNHEY and CDR2 SMNVEV (reference sequence). CDR3 length equals 14 residues. Trimming shortened V by 5 bases and J by 0 bases, and 11 bases separated the two germline ends. CDR3 in DNA: TGTGCCAGCAGTAGACTCTTAAGCTCCTACGAGCAGTACTTC. Translating it yields CASSRLLSSYEQYF.

The sample holds many counts of this clonotype. The gene calls are TRBV14 and TRBJ2-5; D uncertain. The V end was cut by 4 bases, the J end by 4 bases, with 10 bases between. The CDR3 sequence is 13 residues long. Germline V gene lookup returns CDR1 SGHDN and CDR2 FVKESK. In DNA form, the CDR3 reads TGTGCCAGCAGCCGGAGCCCAGGAGAGACCCAGTACTTC. Translating it yields CASSRSPGETQYF.

This clonotype was counted only a few times. J is TRBJ2-2 and V is TRBV7-2; D possibly matches TRBD1 or TRBD2 (6 bases each). V lost 1 base and J lost 4, with 13 bases in between. The CDR3 sequence is 16 residues long. Per germline, CDR1 SGHTA and CDR2 FQGNSA. CDR3 loop: CASSLGRGDGTGELFF. DNA for the CDR3: TGTGCCAGCAGCTTAGGGAGGGGGGACGGCACCGGGGAGCTGTTTTTT.

This clonotype was detected ten times or more. The chain's CDR3 is CASSFEAGWGEQFF. For the CDR3, the DNA is TGTGCCAGCAGCTTTGAAGCGGGATGGGGCGAGCAGTTCTTC. The chain uses TRBV11-2 and TRBJ2-1; 7 nucleotides align to TRBD2. The CDR3 runs 14 residues. The germline CDR1 and CDR2 sequences are SGHAT and FQNNGV. The trim removed 3 bases at V and 10 bases at J, leaving 9 bases unmatched.

This clonotype was observed many times. V usage is TRBV20-1 and J usage is TRBJ2-4; tentative D call: TRBD2 (5 bases). Per germline, CDR1 DFQATT and CDR2 SNEGSKA (reference sequence). The CDR3 contains 15 residues. Deletions cut 3 bases from V and 0 bases from J, with 12 bases between. The CDR3, as DNA: TGCAGTGCTAGTGGTCTGGACTCAGCCAAAAACATTCAGTACTTC. This translates into CSASGLDSAKNIQYF.

This clonotype was recorded many times. V gene TRBV14 combines with J gene TRBJ2-7, with TRBD1 matching over 9 bases. The germline CDR1 and CDR2 sequences are SGHDN and FVKESK. This CDR3 has 14 amino acids. Trimming cost V 5 bases and J 3 bases; bases outside gene matches: 5. CDR3 bases: TGTGCCAGCAGCGATACGGGACAGGGCTACGAGCAGTACTTC. It yields the protein CASSDTGQGYEQYF. Variable domain in full (rest from reference TRBV14 and TRBJ2-7): EAGVTQFPSHSVIEKGQTVTLRCDPISGHDNLYWYRRVMGKEIKFLLHFVKESKQDESGMPNNRFLAERTGGTYSTLKVQPAELEDSGVYFCASSDTGQGYEQYFGPGTRLTVT.

This sequence joins TRBV7-6 and TRBJ1-1, with TRBD1 as a possible D gene (5 bases). This CDR3 has 14 amino acids. Germline V gene data show CDR1 as SGHVS and CDR2 as FNYEAQ. Trimming pared 5 bases from V and 4 bases from J, leaving 14 bases between. The CDR3 DNA is TGTGCCAGCAGCAATCAGGGTGGTGTCACTGAAGCTTTCTTT. Amino acids: CASSNQGGVTEAFF.

This clonotype was seen many times. The CDR3 protein is CASSHRNGELFF. CDR3 in DNA: TGCGCCAGCAGCCATCGAAACGGGGAGCTGTTTTTT. The gene calls are TRBV4-1 and TRBJ2-2; D call uncertain. Deletions cut 3 bases from V and 7 bases from J, with 6 bases between. CDR3 size: 12 residues. The germline CDR1 and CDR2 sequences are MGHRA and YSYEKL.

Ten or more counts support this clonotype. The chain employs TRBV18 and TRBJ1-1, with 9 bases aligning to TRBD1. V lost 3 bases to trimming and J lost 4 bases; unmatched junction nucleotides: 6. The germline V gene encodes CDR1 KGHSH and CDR2 LQKENI. The CDR3 consists of 15 residues. CDR3 region: CASSPTGQGSTEAFF. CDR3 coding DNA: TGTGCCAGCTCACCTACCGGACAGGGGAGCACTGAAGCTTTCTTT.

For this clonotype: A far larger clone is just one base off, so this is likely a read error. The chain carries TRBV27 and TRBJ2-5; 7 nucleotides line up with TRBD2. The CDR3 extends over 15 amino acids. CDR1 and CDR2 (germline): MNHEY, SMNVEV (reference sequence). CDR3 amino acids: CSSGPFGTNQETQYF. CDR3 in DNA: TGTTCCAGCGGGCCATTTGGGACTAACCAAGAGACCCAGTACTTC.

The sample holds many counts of this clonotype. V and J are TRBV11-2 and TRBJ2-3; a weak D match, TRBD1 (5 bases). Trimming pared 3 bases from V and 1 base from J, leaving 8 bases between. The CDR3 spans 14 residues. The germline V gene encodes CDR1 SGHAT and CDR2 FQNNGV. DNA for the CDR3: TGTGCCAGCAGCTTCCAGACAGGCACAGATACGCAGTATTTT. It yields the protein CASSFQTGTDTQYF.

The table lists this clonotype with many counts. The chain uses TRBV29-1 and TRBJ2-1, with TRBD1 as a possible D gene (6 bases). This CDR3 contains 13 residues. V lost 7 bases and J lost 3, with 13 bases in between. Germline-derived CDR1 and CDR2 are SQVTM and ANQGSEA. Here the CDR3 reads CSAEQGGYNEQFF. For the CDR3, the DNA is TGCAGCGCGGAACAGGGTGGCTACAATGAGCAGTTCTTC.

The table lists this clonotype with many counts. In DNA, the CDR3 is TGTGCCTGGAGTCTAGGGCCGGATGAGCAGTTCTTC. Translation gives CAWSLGPDEQFF. The rearrangement uses TRBV30 and TRBJ2-1; D unclear. This CDR3 is 12 amino acids long. Germline V lookup: CDR1 GTSNPN, CDR2 SVGIG (reference sequence). V gave up 2 bases and J gave up 8 bases, with 10 bases separating them.

This clonotype appeared many times. The chain employs TRBV20-1 and TRBJ2-1, with D unclear. This CDR3 region has 17 residues. Germline V CDR1 and CDR2: DFQATT, SNEGSKA (reference sequence). Trimming stripped 6 bases from V and 0 bases from J, with 21 bases between. The CDR3, as DNA: TGCAGTGCCAACCCCCCCCCTTACAGCAGCTCCTACAATGAGCAGTTCTTC. Residues: CSANPPPYSSSYNEQFF.

This clonotype came up a few times. The J gene is TRBJ2-1, the V gene TRBV4-3, with 8 bases fitting TRBD2. This CDR3 is 15 amino acids long. Losses at the gene ends were 0 bases for V and 9 bases for J; bases not matched to a gene: 7. CDR1 and CDR2 (germline): LGHNA, YSLEER. CDR3 amino acids: CASSQESGSLGEQFF. DNA of the CDR3: TGCGCCAGCAGCCAAGAGAGCGGGAGCCTCGGTGAGCAGTTCTTC.